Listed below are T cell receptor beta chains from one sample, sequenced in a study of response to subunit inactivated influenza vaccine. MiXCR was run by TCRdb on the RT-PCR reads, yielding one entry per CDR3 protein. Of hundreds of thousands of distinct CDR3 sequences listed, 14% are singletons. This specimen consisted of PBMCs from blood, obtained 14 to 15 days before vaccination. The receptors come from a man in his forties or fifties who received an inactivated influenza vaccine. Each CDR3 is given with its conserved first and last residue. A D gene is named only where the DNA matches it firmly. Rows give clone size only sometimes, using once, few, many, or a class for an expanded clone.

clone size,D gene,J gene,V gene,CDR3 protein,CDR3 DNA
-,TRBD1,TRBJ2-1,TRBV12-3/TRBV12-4,CASSLQGELNEQFF,TGTGCCAGCAGTTTACAGGGGGAGCTCAATGAGCAGTTCTTC
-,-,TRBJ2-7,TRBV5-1,CASNNHGGPSYEQYF,TGCGCCAGCAACAACCATGGGGGTCCCTCCTACGAGCAGTACTTC
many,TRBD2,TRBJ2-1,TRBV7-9,CAGGTSGPNEQFF,TGTGCCGGAGGGACTAGCGGTCCCAATGAGCAGTTCTTC
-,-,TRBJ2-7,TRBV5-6,CASSGPDMGPYEQYF,TGTGCCAGCAGCGGCCCGGACATGGGGCCCTACGAGCAGTACTTC
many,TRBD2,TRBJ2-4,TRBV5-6,CASSLTRLAGENIQYF,TGTGCCAGCAGCTTGACCAGGCTAGCGGGGGAAAACATTCAGTACTTC
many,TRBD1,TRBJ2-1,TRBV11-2,CASSVQGYEQFF,TGTGCCAGCAGCGTACAGGGGTATGAGCAGTTCTTC
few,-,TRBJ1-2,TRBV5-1,CASSFIGQGYGYTF,TGCGCCAGCAGCTTTATAGGCCAGGGGTATGGCTACACCTTC
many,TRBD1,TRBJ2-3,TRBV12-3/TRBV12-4,CASSPGTGGVTDTQYF,TGTGCCAGCAGTCCTGGGACAGGGGGAGTCACAGATACGCAGTATTTT
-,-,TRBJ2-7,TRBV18,CASSPSQSRREQYF,TGTGCCAGCTCACCAAGTCAGAGCCGCCGAGAGCAGTACTTC
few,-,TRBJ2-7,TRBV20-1,CSARVRGKDEQYF,TGCAGTGCTAGGGTGAGGGGGAAAGACGAGCAGTACTTC
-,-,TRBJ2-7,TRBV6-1,CASSDLDRLDRYF,TGTGCCAGCAGTGACCTAGACAGACTGGATCGATACTTC
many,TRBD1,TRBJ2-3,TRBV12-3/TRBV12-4,CASSSRQGDTDTQYF,TGTGCCAGCAGTTCCCGACAGGGGGACACAGATACGCAGTATTTT
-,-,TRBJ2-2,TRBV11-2,CASSSSTGRGTGNTGELFF,TGTGCCAGCAGCTCCTCGACAGGGAGGGGCACGGGGAACACCGGGGAGCTGTTTTTT
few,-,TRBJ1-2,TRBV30,CAWSSPGGYTF,TGTGCCTGGAGTTCCCCCGGTGGCTACACCTTC
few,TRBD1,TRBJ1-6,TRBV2,CASAGRGQRSYNSPLHF,TGTGCCAGCGCCGGCCGGGGACAGCGGTCCTATAATTCACCCCTCCACTTT
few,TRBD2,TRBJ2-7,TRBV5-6,CASSTTSGRSYEQYF,TGTGCCAGCAGCACGACTAGCGGACGATCCTACGAGCAGTACTTC
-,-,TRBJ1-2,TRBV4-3,CASSRGQQDYGYTF,TGCGCCAGCAGCCGCGGGCAGCAGGACTATGGCTACACCTTC